This T cell receptor (beta chain) was profiled in a study of CD8 T cells in ankylosing spondylitis. CDR1 and CDR2 from the germline V gene are SQVTM and ANQGSEA. V was cut by 3 bases and J by 0 bases, with 5 bases left in between. The CDR3 totals 12 residues. Findings and limits, study-wide: Some motif variants were previously reported in reactive arthritis synovial fluid and blood. The authors found the disease-linked clones to be CD8+ and relatively rare in peripheral blood. Seven to nine highly homologous variants made up a TCR beta motif that seemed to typify ankylosing spondylitis blood. Significantly higher representation of disease-linked clones was reported for matched ankylosing spondylitis synovial fluid.

Each CDR3 protein gets one entry after TCRdb re-called the 5' RACE reads with MiXCR. The table shows 200,000 to 250,000 distinct CDR3 sequences, with about 16% occurring only once. On this clonotype itself: Its target is unknown.

This clonotype was obtained from a male donor with ankylosing spondylitis. V usage is TRBV29-1 and J usage is TRBJ1-1; D is uncertain. The sequencing input was blood, either unsorted or a sorted T cell fraction (not recorded which). CDR3 residues: CSVDGLNTEAFF. The DNA of the CDR3 is TGCAGCGTTGATGGGCTGAACACTGAAGCTTTCTTT.